Listed below are T cell receptor beta chains from one sample, sequenced in a study of beta chain features in type 1 diabetes. Generated by immunoSEQ multiplex PCR, the TCRdb table keeps only in-frame clones and is missing some. Among 250,000 to 350,000 clones listed, roughly an eighth were seen once. What was sequenced was naive CD4+ T cells from blood. These receptors came from a man aged 25 to 45 with type 1 diabetes. Both conserved end residues are part of each CDR3. The D gene is left open where the match is weak. Clone size is given for some rows only: seen once, a few or many times, or a class if the clone is expanded.

DNA: TGTGCCAGCAGCCAAGATATTGGTTCGAGGCGCCAAGGAAATGAGCAGTTCTTC
CDR3: CASSQDIGSRRQGNEQFF
V: TRBV14
size: .
D: .
J: TRBJ2-1

DNA: TGTGCCAGCGTCCGAGGGACTAGCGGGACCTACGAGCAGTACTTC
CDR3: CASVRGTSGTYEQYF
V: TRBV28
size: few
D: TRBD2
J: TRBJ2-7

DNA: TGTGCCAGCAGTTCCAGTTTTAGGACAGGGAACTTGAATGCTTTCTTT
CDR3: CASSSSFRTGNLNAFF
V: TRBV28
size: few
D: TRBD1
J: TRBJ1-1

DNA: TGTGCCAGCTCGACCCGACAGGGGAAGGAAAAACTGTTTTTT
CDR3: CASSTRQGKEKLFF
V: TRBV18
size: .
D: TRBD1
J: TRBJ1-4

DNA: TGTGCCAGCAGCCATGAGACATCGGAAAAACTGTTTTTT
CDR3: CASSHETSEKLFF
V: TRBV14
size: .
D: .
J: TRBJ1-4

DNA: TGTGCCAGCAGCCTGGAGGAGTTTGGGTCCTACGAGCAGTACTTC
CDR3: CASSLEEFGSYEQYF
V: TRBV4-2
size: .
D: .
J: TRBJ2-7

DNA: TGTGCCAGCAGCTTAGACAGCCTAAATGAAAAACTGTTTTTT
CDR3: CASSLDSLNEKLFF
V: TRBV7-2
size: .
D: .
J: TRBJ1-4

DNA: TGTGCCATCAGCTATTCGTCGGCCGGGGGCACCGGGGAGCTGTTTTTT
CDR3: CAISYSSAGGTGELFF
V: TRBV10-3
size: few
D: .
J: TRBJ2-2

DNA: TGTGCCAGTAGTTTACTAGCGGATGGATACAATGAGCAGTTCTTC
CDR3: CASSLLADGYNEQFF
V: TRBV19
size: few
D: TRBD2
J: TRBJ2-1

DNA: TGTGCCAGCAGTCAAGGGACAGGGAAGGAGACCCAGTACTTC
CDR3: CASSQGTGKETQYF
V: TRBV7-3
size: few
D: TRBD1
J: TRBJ2-5

DNA: TGTGCCAGCAGTTTGTTGGGGGCCATCCACCCTAGGGATGAGCAGTTCTTC
CDR3: CASSLLGAIHPRDEQFF
V: TRBV28
size: few
D: .
J: TRBJ2-1

DNA: TGTGCCAGCAGCCTGTTAAACTCAGGACAGGGGGAAACTGAAGCTTTCTTT
CDR3: CASSLLNSGQGETEAFF
V: TRBV4-2
size: .
D: TRBD1
J: TRBJ1-1

DNA: TGTGCCAGCAACCAGGACAGTTCCTACGAGCAGTACTTC
CDR3: CASNQDSSYEQYF
V: TRBV5-4
size: few
D: .
J: TRBJ2-7

DNA: TGCAGCGCCCGTTTGAGTAGCAATCAGCCCCAGCATTTT
CDR3: CSARLSSNQPQHF
V: TRBV29-1
size: .
D: .
J: TRBJ1-5

DNA: TGTGCCAGCAGAGACAAGACTAGCGGGAGTGGGTCAGATACGCAGTATTTT
CDR3: CASRDKTSGSGSDTQYF
V: TRBV2
size: .
D: TRBD2
J: TRBJ2-3

DNA: TGTGCCAGCAGAAGGGACAGAGCTGAAAAACTGTTTTTT
CDR3: CASRRDRAEKLFF
V: TRBV25-1
size: few
D: TRBD1
J: TRBJ1-4

DNA: TGTGCCAGCAGTAAACTAGCGGGAGCTACCTACGAGCAGTACTTC
CDR3: CASSKLAGATYEQYF
V: TRBV28
size: .
D: TRBD2
J: TRBJ2-7

DNA: TGTGCCAGCAGCTTAATCGAGTACTTC
CDR3: CASSLIEYF
V: TRBV7-6
size: .
D: .
J: TRBJ2-4

DNA: TGTGCCAGTAGCACAGACATAAGCTATGGCTACACCTTC
CDR3: CASSTDISYGYTF
V: TRBV19
size: few
D: .
J: TRBJ1-2

DNA: TGTGCCAGCAGCTTAGACCTAGCGGGGGGCACAGATACGCAGTATTTT
CDR3: CASSLDLAGGTDTQYF
V: TRBV7-9
size: .
D: TRBD2
J: TRBJ2-3

DNA: TGTGCCAGCAGTGAATCGGTAGGGGGCTGGGGGTCAGATACGCAGTATTTT
CDR3: CASSESVGGWGSDTQYF
V: TRBV25-1
size: few
D: TRBD1
J: TRBJ2-3

DNA: TGTGCCAGCTCAATGCAGGGGGAGAGCGGCTACACCTTC
CDR3: CASSMQGESGYTF
V: TRBV18
size: few
D: TRBD1
J: TRBJ1-2

DNA: TGTGCCAGTCACTTAGTGGGCTTCCAAGAGACCCAGTACTTC
CDR3: CASHLVGFQETQYF
V: TRBV7-2
size: few
D: .
J: TRBJ2-5

DNA: TGTGCCAGCAGCTTCAGGGGACAGGGTTCTCTCGGGAGCAATGAGCAGTTCTTC
CDR3: CASSFRGQGSLGSNEQFF
V: TRBV7-8
size: .
D: TRBD1
J: TRBJ2-1

DNA: TGTGCCAGCAGCTTAACAGAAAGTTATGGCTACACCTTC
CDR3: CASSLTESYGYTF
V: TRBV6-5
size: .
D: .
J: TRBJ1-2

DNA: TGTGCCAGCTCACCTGGACAGGGAGGGGAGACCCAGTACTTC
CDR3: CASSPGQGGETQYF
V: TRBV18
size: .
D: .
J: TRBJ2-5

DNA: TGTGCCAGCAGCCCCCTTAGCGGGGTGAGCTCCTACGAGCAGTACTTC
CDR3: CASSPLSGVSSYEQYF
V: TRBV7-9
size: .
D: TRBD2
J: TRBJ2-7

DNA: TGTGCCATCAGTGGGGGACAGGGACTAGCCAAAAACATTCAGTACTTC
CDR3: CAISGGQGLAKNIQYF
V: TRBV10-3
size: .
D: TRBD1
J: TRBJ2-4

DNA: TGTGCCAGCAGCTTAGTTACCGGGGGTCGTGGTGAAAAACTGTTTTTT
CDR3: CASSLVTGGRGEKLFF
V: TRBV7-9
size: few
D: .
J: TRBJ1-4

DNA: TGTGCCAGCAGACGAGACAATGAGCAGTTCTTC
CDR3: CASRRDNEQFF
V: TRBV7-9
size: .
D: .
J: TRBJ2-1

DNA: TGTGCCAGCAGTTTGTCACAGGGCAGCAACGAGCAGTACTTC
CDR3: CASSLSQGSNEQYF
V: TRBV28
size: .
D: .
J: TRBJ2-7

DNA: TGTGCCAGCTCACCAGGCTCCGGAGGGCGAGGCAATCAGCCCCAGCATTTT
CDR3: CASSPGSGGRGNQPQHF
V: TRBV18
size: .
D: .
J: TRBJ1-5

DNA: TGTGCCAGCAGTGAATTAGGGGGACAGGGTACAGATACGCAGTATTTT
CDR3: CASSELGGQGTDTQYF
V: TRBV25-1
size: few
D: TRBD1
J: TRBJ2-3

DNA: TGCGCCAGCAGCTTGGCGGGGGGACCAATGGCCTACGAGCAGTACTTC
CDR3: CASSLAGGPMAYEQYF
V: TRBV5-1
size: few
D: TRBD2
J: TRBJ2-7

DNA: TGTGCCAGCAACTCCCCGGGGGAGGGGACCCAGTACTTC
CDR3: CASNSPGEGTQYF
V: TRBV7-8
size: few
D: TRBD2
J: TRBJ2-5

DNA: TGTGCCTGGAGTGAAGAACAGGGGGCCTACGAGCAGTACTTC
CDR3: CAWSEEQGAYEQYF
V: TRBV30
size: .
D: TRBD1
J: TRBJ2-7

DNA: TGCGCCAGCAGCCAAGCTAGCGGAGAGGTCCATGAGCAGTTCTTC
CDR3: CASSQASGEVHEQFF
V: TRBV4-3
size: .
D: TRBD2
J: TRBJ2-1

DNA: TGCGCCAGCAGCTTGAGCGGGAGCGCCCCCTACAATGAGCAGTTCTTC
CDR3: CASSLSGSAPYNEQFF
V: TRBV5-1
size: .
D: TRBD2
J: TRBJ2-1

DNA: TGCGCCAGCAGCCGGGACTCGAAGGCAGATACGCAGTATTTT
CDR3: CASSRDSKADTQYF
V: TRBV5-1
size: few
D: .
J: TRBJ2-3

DNA: TGTGCCAGCAGCCCGACGGGGTTTCGGTACTTC
CDR3: CASSPTGFRYF
V: TRBV5-7
size: few
D: .
J: TRBJ2-7

DNA: TGTGCCAGCACTCAGGGCTTGGCAAATCAGCCCCAGCATTTT
CDR3: CASTQGLANQPQHF
V: TRBV7-2
size: .
D: .
J: TRBJ1-5

DNA: TGTGCCAGCAGCCCCACCCTAGCGGGAGCCGGGGAGCAGTTCTTC
CDR3: CASSPTLAGAGEQFF
V: TRBV7-3
size: .
D: TRBD2
J: TRBJ2-1

DNA: TGTGCCAGCAGTGCATTCGGGGCGGGAGTCCACGAGCAGTACTTC
CDR3: CASSAFGAGVHEQYF
V: TRBV28
size: few
D: TRBD2
J: TRBJ2-7

DNA: TGTGCCAGCAGCTGGTCGGGGGACGGCTACACCTTC
CDR3: CASSWSGDGYTF
V: TRBV5-6
size: few
D: .
J: TRBJ1-2

DNA: TGTGCCAGCCTGAAAGTAGACACAGATACGCAGTATTTT
CDR3: CASLKVDTDTQYF
V: TRBV19
size: few
D: .
J: TRBJ2-3

DNA: TGTGCCAGTAACGACCGTGGGGCCTACACCTTC
CDR3: CASNDRGAYTF
V: TRBV19
size: few
D: .
J: TRBJ1-2

DNA: TGTGCCAGCAGTGGACAGGGGGTCGGGACTGAAGCTTTCTTT
CDR3: CASSGQGVGTEAFF
V: TRBV2
size: few
D: TRBD1
J: TRBJ1-1

DNA: TGTGCCAGCAGCTTAGGCTACAGGGGAGGCTTGTACAATGAGCAGTTCTTC
CDR3: CASSLGYRGGLYNEQFF
V: TRBV7-6
size: .
D: .
J: TRBJ2-1

DNA: TGTGCCAGCAGTTTATATAGCGGGAGGGTAAAAGATACGCAGTATTTT
CDR3: CASSLYSGRVKDTQYF
V: TRBV28
size: .
D: TRBD2
J: TRBJ2-3

DNA: TGTGCCAGCAGCTCCCTCGGCGGGGGTAACAATGAGCAGTTCTTC
CDR3: CASSSLGGGNNEQFF
V: TRBV7-6
size: .
D: TRBD2
J: TRBJ2-1

DNA: TGCGCCAGCAGACCCGGGGCTAGCGGGAGTGGTGAGCAGTTCTTC
CDR3: CASRPGASGSGEQFF
V: TRBV5-1
size: .
D: TRBD2
J: TRBJ2-1

DNA: TGTGCCAGCAGCTTAGCCGGCAGGCTGAACACTGAAGCTTTCTTT
CDR3: CASSLAGRLNTEAFF
V: TRBV7-9
size: few
D: .
J: TRBJ1-1